The 17 T cell receptor beta chains given below trace back to one sample, sequenced in a study of blood T cell repertoires in COVID-19. Assay: immunoSEQ multiplex PCR; the TCRdb copy retains only in-frame clones and omits some. The data hold 95,000 or so clones, with 79% observed a single time. The sequencing input was peripheral blood. The receptors shown here come from a woman older than 75 with active or convalescent COVID-19.

The rearrangement links TRBV5-1 to TRBJ2-1; tentatively, D is TRBD1 (5 bases). Germline-derived CDR1 and CDR2 are SGHRS and YFSETQ. CDR3 length equals 15 residues. The V end lost 0 bases, the J end lost 0 bases, and 7 bases lay between the germline ends. CDR3 amino acids: CASSLEGYSYNEQFF. The DNA for the CDR3 is TGCGCCAGCAGCTTGGAGGGGTACTCCTACAATGAGCAGTTCTTC.

V usage is TRBV24-1 and J usage is TRBJ1-1; 12 bases align to TRBD1. Unmatched junction bases numbered 8, after V lost 7 bases and J lost 6 bases. The CDR3 is 15 residues long. Germline V gene lookup returns CDR1 KGHDR and CDR2 SFDVKD. Here the CDR3 reads CATRGTGGLEPEAFF. DNA for the CDR3: TGTGCCACCAGGGGGACAGGGGGCCTAGAACCTGAAGCTTTCTTT.

The V gene is TRBV6-5, the J gene TRBJ2-7; D is possibly TRBD2 (6 bases). The CDR3 runs 16 residues. Germline assignment: CDR1 MNHEY and CDR2 SVGAGI. V was trimmed by 0 bases and J by 0 bases, leaving 12 bases between them. CDR3 coding DNA: TGTGCCAGCAGTTACTCGTTCCCCGGGAGCTCCTACGAGCAGTACTTC. Protein: CASSYSFPGSSYEQYF.

V usage is TRBV5-8 and J usage is TRBJ2-1; 8 bases match TRBD2. The ends lost 2 bases at V and 8 bases at J; junction bases unmatched: 9. Germline CDR1 SGHTS, CDR2 YDEGEE. CDR3 length equals 15 residues. Here the CDR3 reads CASSFQAGAWDEQFF. The CDR3 DNA is TGTGCCAGCAGCTTTCAAGCGGGAGCATGGGATGAGCAGTTCTTC.

The V gene is TRBV6-1, the J gene TRBJ2-5, with TRBD1 identical over 9 bases. The CDR3 sequence is 15 residues long. V trimming: 3 bases; J trimming: 5 bases; junction bases outside the gene matches: 7. Germline CDR1 is MNHNS and CDR2 is SASEGT. The CDR3 protein is CASSEGQGMSETQYF. In nucleotides, the CDR3 is TGTGCCAGCAGTGAGGGACAGGGTATGTCGGAGACCCAGTACTTC.

The CDR3 sequence: CASSDPGLAVDTQYF. In DNA form, the CDR3 reads TGTGCCAGCAGCGACCCGGGACTAGCGGTAGATACGCAGTATTTT. The rearrangement links TRBV2 to TRBJ2-3; 11 positions match TRBD2. V lost 6 bases and J lost 5; bases outside the gene matches: 7. Germline lookup yields CDR1 SNHLY and CDR2 FYNNEI. This CDR3 spans 15 amino acids.

The V call is TRBV6-2 or TRBV6-3, the J call TRBJ2-7; D unclear. The CDR3 totals 15 residues. V shed 6 bases and J shed 2 bases, with 17 bases lying between them. Germline V CDR1 and CDR2: MNHEY, SVGEGT. CDR3 coding DNA: TGTGCCAGCAGCCCCATGAGCAGGTTCACCTACGAGCAGTACTTC. Residues: CASSPMSRFTYEQYF.

This chain joins TRBV7-9 and TRBJ1-3; no reliable D call. The CDR3 is 13 amino acids. With 5 bases removed from V and 1 base from J, the gap between germline ends came to 6 bases. Per germline, CDR1 SEHNR and CDR2 FQNEAQ (reference sequence). The CDR3 DNA reads as TGTGCCAGCAGCCCCCAGTCTGGAAACACCATATATTTT. This sequence encodes CASSPQSGNTIYF.

This clone appeared once. The chain couples TRBV18 to TRBJ2-3; D is perhaps TRBD1 (6 bases). The CDR3 is 16 residues long. Germline CDR1 reads KGHSH; CDR2 reads LQKENI. V lost 1 base and J 4 bases, leaving 15 bases between the germline ends. CDR3: CASSPLWTAQADTQYF. CDR3 coding DNA: TGTGCCAGCTCACCACTATGGACAGCTCAAGCAGATACGCAGTATTTT.

This clone was recorded once. The chain joins TRBV9 to TRBJ2-2; a weak D match, TRBD2 (5 bases). Germline CDR1 reads SGDLS; CDR2 reads YYNGEE. The CDR3 runs to 15 residues. The germline V and J ends were trimmed by 4 bases and 6 bases, with 16 bases remaining between them. CDR3 protein: CASSSSPGSAGELFF. In nucleotides, the CDR3 is TGTGCCAGCAGCTCGAGCCCGGGGAGCGCCGGGGAGCTGTTTTTT.

V usage is TRBV19 and J usage is TRBJ2-1; tentative D call: TRBD2 (6 bases). The CDR3 spans 15 residues. Trimming took off 5 bases at V and 5 bases at J, with 16 bases between the two ends. Germline V gene lookup returns CDR1 LNHDA and CDR2 SQIVND (reference sequence). As DNA, the CDR3 is TGTGCCAGTAGTTCCCGACGTGGAGGGAACAATGAGCAGTTCTTC. Its translation: CASSSRRGGNNEQFF.

The J gene is TRBJ1-1, the V gene TRBV6-1; tentative D call: TRBD1 (5 bases). There are 14 residues in the CDR3. V lost 2 bases to trimming and J lost 6 bases, with 13 bases between them. Germline V gene lookup returns CDR1 MNHNS and CDR2 SASEGT. CDR3 sequence (DNA): TGTGCCAGCAGTGAAACTGGGCGGGGGTCTGAAGCTTTCTTT. Translating gives CASSETGRGSEAFF.

J is TRBJ1-2 and V is TRBV4-2; D may be TRBD1 (5 bases). Trimming pared 0 bases from V and 7 bases from J, leaving 15 bases between. Per germline, CDR1 LGHNA and CDR2 YNFKEQ. The CDR3 totals 15 residues. DNA for the CDR3: TGTGCCAGCAGCCAAGACCGGCGGACAATTGGTGGCTACACCTTC. Encoded protein: CASSQDRRTIGGYTF.

The V and J genes are TRBV9 and TRBJ2-1; possibly TRBD2 for D (6 bases). Per the germline V gene, CDR1 is SGDLS and CDR2 is YYNGEE. The CDR3 loop spans 16 amino acids. V was cut by 0 bases and J by 6 bases, with 16 bases left in between. The CDR3 region is CASSVGPGLAFNEQFF. The CDR3 DNA is TGTGCCAGCAGCGTAGGGCCTGGGCTAGCGTTCAATGAGCAGTTCTTC.

The chain couples TRBV7-3 to TRBJ2-7; 12 bases fit TRBD1. The germline V gene has CDR1 SGHTA and CDR2 FQGTGA. CDR3 length equals 15 residues. V shed 4 bases, J shed 5 bases, and the junction held 6 bases outside the gene matches. The CDR3, as DNA: TGTGCCAGCAGCTCCGGGACAGGGGGCTTCGACGAGCAGTACTTC. It encodes CASSSGTGGFDEQYF. Drawing the rest from reference TRBV7-3 and TRBJ2-7, the complete variable domain is GAGVSQTPSNKVTEKGKYVELRCDPISGHTALYWYRQSLGQGPEFLIYFQGTGAADDSGLPNDRFFAVRPEGSVSTLKIQRTERGDSAVYLCASSSGTGGFDEQYFGPGTRLTVT.

The rearrangement uses TRBV27 and TRBJ2-7; possible D gene TRBD1, 5 bases. V shed 7 bases and J shed 7 bases, with 17 bases lying between them. This CDR3 region has 13 residues. Germline values: CDR1 MNHEY, CDR2 SMNVEV (reference sequence). In DNA, the CDR3 is TGTGCCAGCACCCTGGGGCGTGGCGCGGAGCAGTACTTC. The encoded protein is CASTLGRGAEQYF.

CDR3 nucleotides: TGTGCCAGCAGTGCCTGGGACTTTCGCTCTGGGGCCAACGTCCTGACTTTC. Residues: CASSAWDFRSGANVLTF. The chain uses TRBV28 and TRBJ2-6; a possible D gene is TRBD2 (6 bases). CDR1 is MDHEN and CDR2 is SYDVKM in the germline V gene. The CDR3 loop spans 17 amino acids. Trimming took 5 bases from V and 0 from J, leaving 14 bases between them.